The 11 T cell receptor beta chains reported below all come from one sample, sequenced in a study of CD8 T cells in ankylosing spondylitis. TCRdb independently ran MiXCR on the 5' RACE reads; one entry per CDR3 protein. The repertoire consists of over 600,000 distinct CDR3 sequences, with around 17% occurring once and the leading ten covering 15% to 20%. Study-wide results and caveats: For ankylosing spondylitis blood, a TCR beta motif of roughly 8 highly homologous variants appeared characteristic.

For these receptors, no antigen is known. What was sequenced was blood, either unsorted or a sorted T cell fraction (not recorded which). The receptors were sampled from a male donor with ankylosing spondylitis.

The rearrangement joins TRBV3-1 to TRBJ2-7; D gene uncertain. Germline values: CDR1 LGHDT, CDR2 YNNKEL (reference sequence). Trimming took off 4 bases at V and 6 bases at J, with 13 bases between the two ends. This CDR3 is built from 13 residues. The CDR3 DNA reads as TGTGCCAGCAGCCCCACGGCGAAGGGCGAGCAGTACTTC. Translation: CASSPTAKGEQYF.

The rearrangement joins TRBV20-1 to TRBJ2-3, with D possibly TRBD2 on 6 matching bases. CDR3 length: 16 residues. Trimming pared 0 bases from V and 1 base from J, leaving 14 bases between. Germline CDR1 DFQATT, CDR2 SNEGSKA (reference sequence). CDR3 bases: TGCAGTGCTAGAGATTTGAGGAGGAGGGGCACAGATACGCAGTATTTT. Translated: CSARDLRRRGTDTQYF.

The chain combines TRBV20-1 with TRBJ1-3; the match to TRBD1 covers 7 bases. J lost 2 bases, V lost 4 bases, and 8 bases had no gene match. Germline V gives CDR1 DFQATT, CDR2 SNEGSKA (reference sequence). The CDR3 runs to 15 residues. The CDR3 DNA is TGCAGTGCTACGGACAGGAAATACGCTGGAAACACCATATATTTT. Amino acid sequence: CSATDRKYAGNTIYF.

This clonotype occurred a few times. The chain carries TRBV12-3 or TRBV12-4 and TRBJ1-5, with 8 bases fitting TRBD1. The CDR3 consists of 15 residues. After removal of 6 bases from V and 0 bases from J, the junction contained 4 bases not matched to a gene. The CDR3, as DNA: TGTGCCAGCAGAACCCAGGGGGCTAGCAATCAGCCCCAGCATTTT. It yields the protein CASRTQGASNQPQHF.

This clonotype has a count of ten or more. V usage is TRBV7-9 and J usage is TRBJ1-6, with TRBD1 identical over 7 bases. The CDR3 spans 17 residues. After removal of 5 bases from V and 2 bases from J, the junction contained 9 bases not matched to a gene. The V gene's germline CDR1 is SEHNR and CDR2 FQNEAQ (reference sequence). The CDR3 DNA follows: TGTGCCAGCAGCCGGATGACAGGGAATACCTATAATTCACCCCTCCACTTT. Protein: CASSRMTGNTYNSPLHF.

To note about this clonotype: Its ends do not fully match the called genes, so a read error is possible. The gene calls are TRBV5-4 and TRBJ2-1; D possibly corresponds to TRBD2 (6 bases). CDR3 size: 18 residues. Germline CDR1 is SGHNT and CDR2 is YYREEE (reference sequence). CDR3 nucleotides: TGTGCCAGCAGCCATAAGGTGGGGACTCCATTCTCCGACAATGAGCAGTTCTTC. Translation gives CASSHKVGTPFSDNEQFF. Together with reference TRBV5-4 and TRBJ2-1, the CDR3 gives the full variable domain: ETGVTQSPTHLIKTRGQQVTLRCSSQSGHNTVSWYQQALGQGPQFIFQYYREEENGRGNFPPRFSGLQFPNYSSELNVNALELDDSALYLCASSHKVGTPFSDNEQFFGPGTRLTVL.

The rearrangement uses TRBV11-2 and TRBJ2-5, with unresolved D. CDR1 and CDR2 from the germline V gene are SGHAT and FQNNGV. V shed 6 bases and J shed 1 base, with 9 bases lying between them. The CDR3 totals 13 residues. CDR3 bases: TGTGCCAGCAGAACACAGACCCAAGAGACCCAGTACTTC. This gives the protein CASRTQTQETQYF.

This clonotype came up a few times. Here the CDR3 reads CASSRPGQGEKLFF. The CDR3 DNA reads as TGTGCCAGCAGTCGCCCGGGGCAAGGAGAAAAACTGTTTTTT. V gene TRBV12-3 or TRBV12-4 combines with J gene TRBJ1-4; perhaps TRBD1 as D (5 bases). The V end was cut by 5 bases, the J end by 8 bases, with 15 bases between. The CDR3 is made up of 14 amino acids.

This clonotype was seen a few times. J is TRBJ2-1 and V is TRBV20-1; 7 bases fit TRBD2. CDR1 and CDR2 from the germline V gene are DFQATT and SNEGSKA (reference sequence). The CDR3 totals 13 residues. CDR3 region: CSASGLVLNEQFF. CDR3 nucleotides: TGCAGCGCTTCCGGACTAGTTCTCAATGAGCAGTTCTTC.

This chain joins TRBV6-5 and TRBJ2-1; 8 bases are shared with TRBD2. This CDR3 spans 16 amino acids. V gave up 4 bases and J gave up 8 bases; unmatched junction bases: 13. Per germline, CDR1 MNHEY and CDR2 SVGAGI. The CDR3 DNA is TGTGCCAGCAGTTCCTCGGGGGGGTTGGGGGCGGATGAGCAGTTCTTC. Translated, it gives CASSSSGGLGADEQFF.

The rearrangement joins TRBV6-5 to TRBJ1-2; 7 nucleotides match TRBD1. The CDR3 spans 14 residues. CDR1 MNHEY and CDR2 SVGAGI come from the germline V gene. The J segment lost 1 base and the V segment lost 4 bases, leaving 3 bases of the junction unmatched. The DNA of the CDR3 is TGTGCCAGCAGTTTACAGGGGTTTAACTATGGCTACACCTTC. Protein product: CASSLQGFNYGYTF.